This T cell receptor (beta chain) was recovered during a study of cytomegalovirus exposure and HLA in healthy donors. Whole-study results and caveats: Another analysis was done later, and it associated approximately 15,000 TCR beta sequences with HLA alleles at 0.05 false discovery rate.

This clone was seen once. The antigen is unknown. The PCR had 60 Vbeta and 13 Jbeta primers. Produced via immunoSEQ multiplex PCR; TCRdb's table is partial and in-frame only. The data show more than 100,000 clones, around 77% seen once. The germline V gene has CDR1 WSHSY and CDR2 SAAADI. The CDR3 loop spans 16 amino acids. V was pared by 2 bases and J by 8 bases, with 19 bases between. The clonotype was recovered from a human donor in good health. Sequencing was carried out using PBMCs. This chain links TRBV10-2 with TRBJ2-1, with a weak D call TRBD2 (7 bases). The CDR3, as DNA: TGCGCCAGCAGTGAGACGGGACAAGCGGGGATATATGAGCAGTTCTTC. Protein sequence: CASSETGQAGIYEQFF.